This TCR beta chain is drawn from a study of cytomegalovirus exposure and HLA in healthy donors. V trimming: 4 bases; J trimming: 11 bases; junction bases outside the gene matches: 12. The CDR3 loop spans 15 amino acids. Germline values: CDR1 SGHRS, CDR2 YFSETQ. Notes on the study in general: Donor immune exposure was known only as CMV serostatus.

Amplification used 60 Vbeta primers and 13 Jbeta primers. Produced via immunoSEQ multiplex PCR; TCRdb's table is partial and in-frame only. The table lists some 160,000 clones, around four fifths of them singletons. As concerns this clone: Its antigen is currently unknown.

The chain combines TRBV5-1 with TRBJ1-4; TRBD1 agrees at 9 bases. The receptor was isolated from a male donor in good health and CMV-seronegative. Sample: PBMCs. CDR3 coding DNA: TGCGCCAGCAGCCCGGATGGGACAGGGTCGAAGAAACTGTTTTTT. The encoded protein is CASSPDGTGSKKLFF.